Detailed here is one TCR beta chain. Germline CDR1 LGHDT, CDR2 YNNKEL (reference sequence). The germline V and J ends were trimmed by 4 bases and 7 bases, with 20 bases remaining between them. The CDR3 sequence is 15 residues long. The data derive from a study of blood T cells in healthy people across ages. A second PCR of roughly 7 to 11 cycles used a sample-barcoded 5' primer and a J-beta primer mix. Any given sample supplied a minimum of 3 million CDR3-containing paired-end reads. Via MiXCR, TCRdb re-called the 5' RACE reads, giving one row per CDR3 protein. The sample includes over a million distinct CDR3 sequences, 42% of them seen just once. Donors were healthy Caucasian individuals from Russia aged about 6 to 90.

The rearrangement joins TRBV3-1 to TRBJ2-7, with a possible D match to TRBD1 (6 bases). Sequencing was performed on blood. The sequence was collected from a young woman in good health. The CDR3 coding sequence is TGTGCCAGCAGCCTAGTGACAGGCTCCTACAATGAGCAGTACTTC. Its protein product is CASSLVTGSYNEQYF.